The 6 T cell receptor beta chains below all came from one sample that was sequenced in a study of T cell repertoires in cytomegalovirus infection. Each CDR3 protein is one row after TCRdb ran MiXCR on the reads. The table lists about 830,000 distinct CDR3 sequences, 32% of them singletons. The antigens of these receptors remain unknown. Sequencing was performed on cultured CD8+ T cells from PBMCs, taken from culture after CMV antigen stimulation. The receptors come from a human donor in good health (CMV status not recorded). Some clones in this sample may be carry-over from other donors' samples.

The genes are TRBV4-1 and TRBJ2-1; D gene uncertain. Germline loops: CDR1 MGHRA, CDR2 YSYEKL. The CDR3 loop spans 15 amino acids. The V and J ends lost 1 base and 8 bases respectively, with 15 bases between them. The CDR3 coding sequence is TGCGCCAGCAGCCAAGTGGATGACAAGGCGGATGAGCAGTTCTTC. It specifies CASSQVDDKADEQFF.

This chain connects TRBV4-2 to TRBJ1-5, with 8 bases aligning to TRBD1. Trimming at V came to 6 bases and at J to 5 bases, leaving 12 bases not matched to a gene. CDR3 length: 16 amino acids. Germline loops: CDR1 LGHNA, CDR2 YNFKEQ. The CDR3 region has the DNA TGTGCCAGCAGTCTCGGAGGGACAGGCCGTTATCAGCCCCAGCATTTT. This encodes CASSLGGTGRYQPQHF.

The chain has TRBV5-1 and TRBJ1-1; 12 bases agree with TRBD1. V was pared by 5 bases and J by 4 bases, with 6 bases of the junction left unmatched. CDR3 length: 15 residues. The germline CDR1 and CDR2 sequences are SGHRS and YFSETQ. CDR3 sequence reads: CASRVAGQGATEAFF. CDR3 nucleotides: TGCGCCAGCAGGGTAGCGGGACAGGGGGCCACTGAAGCTTTCTTT.

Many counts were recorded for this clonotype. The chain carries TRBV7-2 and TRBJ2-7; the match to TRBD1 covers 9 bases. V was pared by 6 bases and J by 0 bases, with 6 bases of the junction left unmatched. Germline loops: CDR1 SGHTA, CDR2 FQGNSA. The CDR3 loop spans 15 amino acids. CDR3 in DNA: TGTGCCAGCAGTCAGGGACAGGGTAGCTCCTACGAGCAGTACGTC. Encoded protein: CASSQGQGSSYEQYV.

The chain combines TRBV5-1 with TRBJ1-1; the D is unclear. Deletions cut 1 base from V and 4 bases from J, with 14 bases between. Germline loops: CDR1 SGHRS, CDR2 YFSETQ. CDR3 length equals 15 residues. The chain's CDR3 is CASSLWSIESTEAFF. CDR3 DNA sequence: TGCGCCAGCAGCTTGTGGAGCATTGAGAGCACTGAAGCTTTCTTT.

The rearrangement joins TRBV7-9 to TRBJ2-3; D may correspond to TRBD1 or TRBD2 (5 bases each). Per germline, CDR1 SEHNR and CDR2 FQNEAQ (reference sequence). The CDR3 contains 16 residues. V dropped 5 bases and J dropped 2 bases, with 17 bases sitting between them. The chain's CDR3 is CASSPIEGLNTDTQYF. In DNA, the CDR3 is TGTGCCAGCAGCCCTATTGAGGGGCTTAACACAGATACGCAGTATTTT.